This T cell receptor beta chain appears in the sequencing data of a study of T cell responses to AZD1222 COVID-19 vaccine. Turning to this clone: The antigen remains unidentified.

Study-wide results and limits: Donors, mostly white British, included more females; clonal diversity was possibly underestimated.

Trimming left V 1 base short and J 4 bases short, with 10 bases between. This CDR3 contains 14 residues. Germline CDR1 and CDR2: SGHAT and FQNNGV. Data came from immunoSEQ multiplex PCR; TCRdb stores just in-frame clones and leaves some out. This table has roughly 120,000 clones, over 75% appearing once. The rearrangement joins TRBV11-2 to TRBJ1-1; the D gene is possibly TRBD1 (5 bases). This material consisted of peripheral blood, taken on day 0 of MenACWY control vaccination. This receptor was obtained from an adult in good health. For the CDR3, the DNA is TGTGCCAGCAGCTTAGGACAGTTTTCCACTGAAGCTTTCTTT. Residues: CASSLGQFSTEAFF.